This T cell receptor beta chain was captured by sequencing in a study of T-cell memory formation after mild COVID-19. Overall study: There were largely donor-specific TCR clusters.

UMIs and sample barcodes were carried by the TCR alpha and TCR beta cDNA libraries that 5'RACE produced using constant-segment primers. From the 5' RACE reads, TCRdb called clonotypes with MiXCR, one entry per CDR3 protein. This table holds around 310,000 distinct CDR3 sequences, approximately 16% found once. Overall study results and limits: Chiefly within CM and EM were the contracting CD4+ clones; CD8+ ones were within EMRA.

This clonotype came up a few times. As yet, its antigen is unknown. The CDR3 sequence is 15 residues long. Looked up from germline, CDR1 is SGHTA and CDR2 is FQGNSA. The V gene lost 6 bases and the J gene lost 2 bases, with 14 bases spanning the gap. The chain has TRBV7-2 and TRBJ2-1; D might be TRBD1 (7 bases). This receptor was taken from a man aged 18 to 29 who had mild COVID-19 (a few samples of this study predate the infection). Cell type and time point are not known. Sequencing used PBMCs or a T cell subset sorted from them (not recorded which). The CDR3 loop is CASSRTGEAYNEQFF. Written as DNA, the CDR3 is TGTGCCAGCAGTCGAACAGGGGAGGCCTACAATGAGCAGTTCTTC.